This passage covers 30 T cell receptor beta chains from one sample sequenced in a study of T cells in Graves' hyperthyroidism and ophthalmopathy. RNA transcripts yielded amplified TCR beta CDR3 regions. The HTBI primer set served for first-round RT-PCR of the TCR CDR3. TCRdb ran MiXCR on the multiplex PCR reads and lists one entry per CDR3 protein. The sample lists about 400,000 distinct CDR3 sequences, around 16% occurring once. The source material was blood. Every receptor here comes from a woman between 18 and 29 years old with Graves' hyperthyroidism.

Many counts were recorded for this clonotype. The chain links TRBV15 to TRBJ1-5; 12 positions match TRBD1. The CDR3 sequence is 15 residues long. CDR1 is LNHNV, CDR2 YYDKDF, per germline (reference sequence). Trimming took 7 bases from V and 6 from J; bases not matched to a gene: 7. CDR3: CATKGQGAIGQPQHF. For the CDR3, the DNA is TGTGCCACCAAGGGACAGGGGGCGATAGGTCAGCCCCAGCATTTT.

This clonotype was observed at least ten times. The chain recombines TRBV5-1 with TRBJ2-3, with TRBD2 matching 10 bases. The V and J ends lost 1 base and 6 bases, in that order; junction bases with no gene match: 8. CDR1 and CDR2 (germline): SGHRS, YFSETQ. The CDR3 loop spans 16 amino acids. Written as DNA, the CDR3 is TGCGCCAGCAGCTTGTCCCAGCGGGGGGGCCTGGATACGCAGTATTTT. Translated, it gives CASSLSQRGGLDTQYF.

This clonotype was recorded at least ten times. The rearrangement links TRBV5-5 to TRBJ2-1; 8 nucleotides agree with TRBD1. The CDR3 length is 16 residues. J gave up 2 bases and V 3 bases, and 7 bases lay outside the gene matches. The germline gives CDR1 SGHKS, CDR2 YYEKEE (reference sequence). The CDR3 DNA follows: TGTGCCAGCAGCTCCCAGGGGGCATGGGCCTACAATGAGCAGTTCTTC. Translated: CASSSQGAWAYNEQFF.

The chain employs TRBV10-3 and TRBJ1-1; 9 bases align to TRBD1. The V gene end was trimmed by 7 bases and the J gene end by 5 bases; junction bases not matched to a gene: 5. This CDR3 comprises 13 residues. CDR1 is ENHRY and CDR2 is SYGVKD in the germline V gene. The CDR3 protein is CAITDRGETEAFF. In DNA form, the CDR3 reads TGTGCCATCACAGACAGGGGGGAGACTGAAGCTTTCTTT.

This clonotype was recorded at least ten times. V usage is TRBV12-3 or TRBV12-4 and J usage is TRBJ1-1; the D gene is possibly TRBD1 (6 bases). The length of the CDR3 is 13 residues. Trimming took 7 bases from V and 5 from J, leaving 14 bases between them. CDR3 residues: CASKQGKRTEAFF. The CDR3 DNA sequence: TGTGCCAGCAAACAGGGTAAGAGGACTGAAGCTTTCTTT.

The gene calls are TRBV4-1 and TRBJ1-5, with D uncertain. Germline V gives CDR1 MGHRA, CDR2 YSYEKL. The CDR3 is made up of 13 amino acids. Trimming removed 4 bases from V and 6 bases from J, with 10 bases in between. The CDR3 loop is CASSRSLSQPQHF. The CDR3 bases are TGCGCCAGCAGCCGGAGCCTTAGTCAGCCCCAGCATTTT.

There are many counts of this clonotype. The CDR3 reads CASSIDRTTDNWNTEAFF. The CDR3 DNA is TGTGCCAGTAGTATAGACAGGACGACGGACAACTGGAACACTGAAGCTTTCTTT. The rearrangement links TRBV19 to TRBJ1-1; TRBD1 is a possible D gene (5 bases). The V and J ends lost 0 bases and 1 base respectively, with 18 bases between them. Germline lookup yields CDR1 LNHDA and CDR2 SQIVND (reference sequence). The CDR3 extends over 18 amino acids.

In this sample, this clonotype turned up many times. The rearrangement links TRBV2 to TRBJ2-2; maybe TRBD2 (5 bases). V shed 4 bases and J shed 1 base, with 13 bases lying between them. The CDR3 sequence is 16 residues long. Germline assignment: CDR1 SNHLY and CDR2 FYNNEI. CDR3 bases: TGTGCCAGCAGTGTGTCTTCCAGCGGGAACACCGGGGAGCTGTTTTTT. Translation gives CASSVSSSGNTGELFF.

This clonotype has at least ten counts. V and J are TRBV20-1 and TRBJ1-1; no reliable D call. Per the germline V gene, CDR1 is DFQATT and CDR2 is SNEGSKA (reference sequence). V was clipped by 1 base and J by 6 bases, with 9 bases between them. There are 12 residues in the CDR3. The CDR3 region has the DNA TGCAGTGCTAGAGGGGTTTCGGCTGAAGCTTTCTTT. This sequence encodes CSARGVSAEAFF.

This chain joins TRBV20-1 and TRBJ1-2; no clear D gene. The CDR3 totals 11 residues. Per germline, CDR1 DFQATT and CDR2 SNEGSKA (reference sequence). CDR3 DNA: TGCAGCAGCGACGGTAACTATGGCTACACCTTC. The encoded protein is CSSDGNYGYTF.

This clonotype was recorded many times. The chain couples TRBV7-8 to TRBJ2-1, with D unresolved. Germline V gene lookup returns CDR1 SGHVS and CDR2 FQNEAQ. Trimming removed 1 base from V and 6 bases from J, with 10 bases in between. The CDR3 runs 14 residues. The CDR3 DNA follows: TGTGCCAGCAGCTTAGGGGGAACTGCCAATGAGCAGTTCTTC. Translating it yields CASSLGGTANEQFF.

Details on this clonotype: The CDR3 ends on some other residue instead of the conserved phenylalanine or tryptophan, so this is likely a read error. The J gene is TRBJ2-7, the V gene TRBV5-1; TRBD2 agrees at 8 bases. This CDR3 is 14 amino acids long. V gave up 2 bases and J gave up 6 bases; unmatched junction bases: 7. Germline V gene data show CDR1 as SGHRS and CDR2 as YFSETQ. CDR3 region: CASSFGGASGEQYL. The CDR3 DNA sequence: TGCGCCAGCAGCTTCGGGGGGGCGAGCGGCGAGCAGTACCTC.

The table lists this clonotype with a few counts. The rearrangement joins TRBV11-3 to TRBJ1-2; no clear D gene. CDR3 length equals 14 residues. The germline CDR1 and CDR2 sequences are SGHNT and YENEEA. V was trimmed by 2 bases and J by 0 bases, leaving 7 bases between them. The CDR3 region is CASSLYRANYGYTF. Here the CDR3 DNA reads TGTGCCAGCAGCTTATATCGGGCTAACTATGGCTACACCTTC. The full variable domain, its missing parts supplied by reference TRBV11-3 and TRBJ1-2, is EAGVVQSPRYKIIEKKQPVAFWCNPISGHNTLYWYLQNLGQGPELLIRYENEEAVDDSQLPKDRFSAERLKGVDSTLKIQPAELGDSAVYLCASSLYRANYGYTFGSGTRLTVV.

This chain connects TRBV15 to TRBJ2-4, with a weak D call TRBD2 (6 bases). V gave up 0 bases and J gave up 0 bases, with 15 bases separating them. The CDR3 totals 18 residues. In germline, CDR1 is LNHNV, CDR2 YYDKDF (reference sequence). The CDR3 DNA follows: TGTGCCACCAGCAGAGAGTCGAGGGACTTCCTAGCCAAAAACATTCAGTACTTC. This gives the protein CATSRESRDFLAKNIQYF.

This clonotype has a count of ten or more. The chain joins TRBV18 to TRBJ2-5; D ambiguous. This CDR3 is 12 amino acids long. Germline CDR1 and CDR2: KGHSH and LQKENI. The V gene lost 1 base and the J gene lost 6 bases, with 6 bases spanning the gap. CDR3 coding DNA: TGTGCCAGCTCACCACATGTGAAGACCCAGTACTTC. Translating gives CASSPHVKTQYF. Filled out from reference TRBV18 and TRBJ2-5, the complete variable domain reads NAGVMQNPRHLVRRRGQEARLRCSPMKGHSHVYWYRQLPEEGLKFMVYLQKENIIDESGMPKERFSAEFPKEGPSILRIQQVVRGDSAAYFCASSPHVKTQYFGPGTRLLVL.

This clonotype has at least ten counts. This chain joins TRBV6-2 or TRBV6-3 and TRBJ2-3; 9 nucleotides align to TRBD2. V shed 5 bases and J 6 bases; nucleotides not matched to a gene: 6. The CDR3 consists of 14 residues. The germline gives CDR1 MNHEY, CDR2 SVGEGT. The CDR3 region is CASSKGLAPDTQYF. As DNA, the CDR3 is TGTGCCAGCAGTAAGGGACTAGCTCCGGATACGCAGTATTTT.

The chain combines TRBV5-1 with TRBJ2-5; D remains unclear. The CDR3 length is 16 residues. The V and J ends lost 3 bases and 5 bases respectively, with 20 bases between them. Per the germline V gene, CDR1 is SGHRS and CDR2 is YFSETQ. The CDR3 sequence is CASSYRMTDGPETQYF. The CDR3 DNA is TGCGCCAGCAGCTACCGTATGACGGACGGTCCGGAGACCCAGTACTTC.

This chain uses TRBV11-2 with TRBJ2-6; D not resolved. The germline CDR1 and CDR2 sequences are SGHAT and FQNNGV. This CDR3 is built from 13 residues. Trimming pared 2 bases from V and 4 bases from J, leaving 3 bases between. The CDR3 is CASSLIGANVLTF. The CDR3 DNA sequence: TGTGCCAGCAGCTTAATCGGGGCCAACGTCCTGACTTTC.

This sequence joins TRBV4-3 and TRBJ1-1; D uncertain. Germline values: CDR1 LGHNA, CDR2 YSLEER. Trimming took off 0 bases at V and 0 bases at J, with 17 bases between the two ends. The CDR3 totals 18 residues. In nucleotides, the CDR3 is TGCGCCAGCAGCCAAGAACGGCGGTTCCCCCACATGAACACTGAAGCTTTCTTT. This sequence encodes CASSQERRFPHMNTEAFF.

This clonotype has a count of ten or more. The J gene is TRBJ2-7, the V gene TRBV11-2, with D possibly being TRBD1 (5 bases). Germline V gene sequence: CDR1 SGHAT, CDR2 FQNNGV. V was pared by 6 bases and J by 4 bases, with 16 bases between. CDR3 length equals 14 residues. The CDR3 sequence: CASRFGSGMYEQYF. The CDR3 coding sequence is TGTGCCAGCAGGTTTGGGTCAGGGATGTACGAGCAGTACTTC.

The V call is TRBV20-1, the J call TRBJ2-5; 9 positions agree with TRBD1. The germline gives CDR1 DFQATT, CDR2 SNEGSKA (reference sequence). Trimming removed 3 bases from V and 3 bases from J; junction bases left unmatched: 11. CDR3 size: 16 residues. The CDR3 is CSASNPGTGLKETQYF. CDR3 DNA sequence: TGCAGTGCTAGTAACCCCGGGACAGGGCTGAAAGAGACCCAGTACTTC.

This chain's CDR3 is CASSSTWSAARYGYTF. The CDR3 coding sequence is TGTGCCAGCAGCTCAACCTGGTCAGCGGCCCGCTATGGCTACACCTTC. The V call is TRBV7-2, the J call TRBJ1-2; D gene unclear. Germline CDR1 reads SGHTA; CDR2 reads FQGNSA. The CDR3 sequence is 16 residues long. V lost 4 bases, J lost 4 bases, and 19 bases lay in between.

Comment on this clonotype: This may stem from a read error, because a much larger clone lies one nucleotide away. V is TRBV10-3 and J is TRBJ2-7; 7 bases align to TRBD1. The CDR3 is 13 amino acids. The germline gives CDR1 ENHRY, CDR2 SYGVKD. V shed 10 bases, J shed 3 bases, and the junction held 9 bases outside the gene matches. The CDR3 DNA sequence: TGTGCCACCAGATCGGGACAGAACTACGAGCAGTACTTC. It specifies CATRSGQNYEQYF.

This clonotype was seen ten or more times. Its ends do not fully match the called genes, so a read error is possible. The chain employs TRBV20-1 and TRBJ2-1, with D possibly TRBD2 on 5 matching bases. This CDR3 is built from 15 residues. Germline CDR1 reads DFQATT; CDR2 reads SNEGSKA (reference sequence). CDR3 in DNA: TGCAGTGCTAGAGATCCACTAGTCTCCGACAATGAGCAGTTCTTC. This gives the protein CSARDPLVSDNEQFF.

The table lists this clonotype with many counts. The V and J genes are TRBV11-3 and TRBJ2-3, with a possible D match to TRBD2 (5 bases). The CDR3 is made up of 13 amino acids. Trimming left V 5 bases short and J 7 bases short, with 13 bases between. CDR1 and CDR2 from the germline V gene are SGHNT and YENEEA. The CDR3 DNA is TGTGCCAGCAGCCGGAGATCGGGGAATACGCAGTATTTT. It yields the protein CASSRRSGNTQYF.

Many counts were recorded for this clonotype. V is TRBV11-2 and J is TRBJ2-7; D may be TRBD2 (7 bases). This CDR3 contains 14 residues. Per germline, CDR1 SGHAT and CDR2 FQNNGV. V was trimmed by 5 bases and J by 6 bases, leaving 17 bases between them. CDR3 sequence (DNA): TGTGCCAGCAGCATACCTGGGGGGGGCGGCGAGCAGTACTTC. Translated, it gives CASSIPGGGGEQYF. Drawing the rest from reference TRBV11-2 and TRBJ2-7, the complete variable domain is EAGVAQSPRYKIIEKRQSVAFWCNPISGHATLYWYQQILGQGPKLLIQFQNNGVVDDSQLPKDRFSAERLKGVDSTLKIQPAKLEDSAVYLCASSIPGGGGEQYFGPGTRLTVT.

This clonotype was seen at least ten times. This chain joins TRBV19 and TRBJ1-1; weak D call: TRBD1 (6 bases). Trimming cost V 4 bases and J 1 base, with 13 bases left between them. The CDR3 length is 15 residues. The V gene's germline CDR1 is LNHDA and CDR2 SQIVND (reference sequence). CDR3 sequence: CASSTQGRKNTEAFF. The CDR3 bases are TGTGCCAGTAGTACACAGGGACGGAAGAACACTGAAGCTTTCTTT. The variable domain in full, with the rest retrieved from reference TRBV19 and TRBJ1-1, is DGGITQSPKYLFRKEGQNVTLSCEQNLNHDAMYWYRQDPGQGLRLIYYSQIVNDFQKGDIAEGYSVSREKKESFPLTVTSAQKNPTAFYLCASSTQGRKNTEAFFGQGTRLTVV.

This clonotype appeared many times. The chain uses TRBV7-8 and TRBJ1-5; D might be TRBD1 (6 bases). Germline V gene lookup returns CDR1 SGHVS and CDR2 FQNEAQ. The CDR3 is 13 residues long. V was clipped by 5 bases and J by 11 bases, with 16 bases between them. In DNA, the CDR3 is TGTGCCAGCAGCGTCGCCGGGACACGGTCCCAGCATTTT. It is translated as CASSVAGTRSQHF.

In its sample, this clonotype was seen many times. This chain joins TRBV20-1 and TRBJ2-7, with D tentatively TRBD1 (5 bases). This CDR3 has 13 amino acids. The V gene lost 7 bases and the J gene lost 3 bases, with 16 bases spanning the gap. The germline V gene has CDR1 DFQATT and CDR2 SNEGSKA (reference sequence). Written as DNA, the CDR3 is TGCAGTGTGAGAGCCAGGGTGAGCTACGAGCAGTACTTC. Its translation: CSVRARVSYEQYF.

This clonotype was counted many times. V is TRBV28 and J is TRBJ1-4, with D perhaps TRBD1 (6 bases). The CDR3 spans 14 residues. V lost 3 bases and J 8 bases, leaving 13 bases between the germline ends. Germline values: CDR1 MDHEN, CDR2 SYDVKM. The CDR3 DNA sequence: TGTGCCAGCAGTTTTAGGGGGAACGAAGAAAAACTGTTTTTT. Amino acids: CASSFRGNEEKLFF.